This T cell receptor (beta chain) originates from a study of T-cell memory formation after mild COVID-19. Study background: TCR clusters showed largely donor specificity. Whole-study findings and limits: That cross-reactive memory joined was suggested by some responding clones appearing in pre-infection memory. CD4+ contracting clones were found mainly in CM and EM, and CD8+ ones in EMRA.

Constant-segment primers were used for 5'RACE, and the resulting TCR alpha and TCR beta cDNA libraries carried sample barcodes and UMIs. TCRdb fed the 5' RACE reads into MiXCR, producing one record per CDR3 protein. The sample lists 85,000 to 120,000 distinct CDR3 sequences, approximately 15% occurring once. Trimming took 4 bases from V and 0 from J, leaving 14 bases between them. CDR3 length equals 16 residues. Germline CDR1 and CDR2: SEHNR and FQNEAQ (reference sequence). This clonotype was counted a single time. The antigen is undetermined. The TCR comes from an adult woman who had mild COVID-19 (a few samples of this study predate the infection). Cell type and time point are not known. The rearrangement uses TRBV7-9 and TRBJ2-3, with a tentative D call TRBD1 (5 bases). Sequencing used PBMCs or a T cell subset sorted from them (not recorded which). CDR3 loop: CASSSLTGASTDTQYF. The CDR3 nucleotides are TGTGCCAGCAGCTCCCTGACTGGGGCGAGCACAGATACGCAGTATTTT. The full variable domain, with the rest looked up from reference TRBV7-9 and TRBJ2-3, is DTGVSQNPRHKITKRGQNVTFRCDPISEHNRLYWYRQTLGQGPEFLTYFQNEAQLEKSRLLSDRFSAERPKGSFSTLEIQRTEQGDSAMYLCASSSLTGASTDTQYFGPGTRLTVL.